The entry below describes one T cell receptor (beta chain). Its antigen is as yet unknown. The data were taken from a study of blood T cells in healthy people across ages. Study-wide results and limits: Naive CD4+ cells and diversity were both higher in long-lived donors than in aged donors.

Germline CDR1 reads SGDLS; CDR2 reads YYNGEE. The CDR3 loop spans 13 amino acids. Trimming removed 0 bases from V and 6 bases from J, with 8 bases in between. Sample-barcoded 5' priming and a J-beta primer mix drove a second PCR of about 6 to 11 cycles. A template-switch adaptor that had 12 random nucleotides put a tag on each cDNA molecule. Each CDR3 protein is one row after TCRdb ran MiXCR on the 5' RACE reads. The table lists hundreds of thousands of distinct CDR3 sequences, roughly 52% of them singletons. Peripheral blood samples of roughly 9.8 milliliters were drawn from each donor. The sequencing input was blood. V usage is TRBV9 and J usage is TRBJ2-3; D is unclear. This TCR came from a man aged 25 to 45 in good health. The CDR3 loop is CASSVVVADTQYF. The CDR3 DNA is TGTGCCAGCAGCGTAGTTGTGGCGGATACGCAGTATTTT.